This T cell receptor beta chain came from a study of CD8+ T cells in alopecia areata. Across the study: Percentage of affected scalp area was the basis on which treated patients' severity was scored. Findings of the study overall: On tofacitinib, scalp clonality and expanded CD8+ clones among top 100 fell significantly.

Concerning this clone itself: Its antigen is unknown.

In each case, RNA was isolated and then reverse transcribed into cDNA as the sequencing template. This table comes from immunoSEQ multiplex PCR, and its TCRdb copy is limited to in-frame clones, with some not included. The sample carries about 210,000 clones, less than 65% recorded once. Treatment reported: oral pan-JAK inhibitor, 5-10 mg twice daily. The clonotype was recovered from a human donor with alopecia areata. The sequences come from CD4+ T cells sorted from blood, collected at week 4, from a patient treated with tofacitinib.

CDR3 protein: CAWRSRPLQGLLGSPLHF. For the CDR3, the DNA is TGTGCCTGGAGGTCCCGGCCCCTTCAGGGGTTACTCGGTTCACCCCTCCACTTT. The chain employs TRBV30 and TRBJ1-6; D possibly corresponds to TRBD1 (6 bases). Trimming removed 3 bases from V and 9 bases from J, with 27 bases in between. From germline, CDR1 is GTSNPN and CDR2 SVGIG (reference sequence). CDR3 length: 18 residues.